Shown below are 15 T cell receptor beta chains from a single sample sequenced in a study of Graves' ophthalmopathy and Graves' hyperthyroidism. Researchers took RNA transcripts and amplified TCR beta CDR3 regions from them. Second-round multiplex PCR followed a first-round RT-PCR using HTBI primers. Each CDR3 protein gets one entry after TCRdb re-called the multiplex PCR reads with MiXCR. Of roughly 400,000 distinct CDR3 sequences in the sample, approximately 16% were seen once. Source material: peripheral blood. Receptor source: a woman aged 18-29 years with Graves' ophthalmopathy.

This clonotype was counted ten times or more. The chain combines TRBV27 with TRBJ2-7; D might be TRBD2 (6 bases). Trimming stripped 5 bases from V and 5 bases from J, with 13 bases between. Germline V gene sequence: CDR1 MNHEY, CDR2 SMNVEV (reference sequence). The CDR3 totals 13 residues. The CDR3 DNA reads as TGTGCCAGCAGTCCCGCGGGAACTAACGAGCAGTACTTC. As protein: CASSPAGTNEQYF.

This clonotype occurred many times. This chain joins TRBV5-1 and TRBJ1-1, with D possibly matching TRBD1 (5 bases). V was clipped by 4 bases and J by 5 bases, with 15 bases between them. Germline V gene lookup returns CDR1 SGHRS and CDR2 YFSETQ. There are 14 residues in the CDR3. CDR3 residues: CASSHGGVGTEAFF. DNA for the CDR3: TGCGCCAGCAGCCACGGGGGGGTGGGGACTGAAGCTTTCTTT.

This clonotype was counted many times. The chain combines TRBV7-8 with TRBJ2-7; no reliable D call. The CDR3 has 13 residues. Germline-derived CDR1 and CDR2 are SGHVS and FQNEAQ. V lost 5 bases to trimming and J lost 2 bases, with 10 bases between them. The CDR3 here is CASSKVETYEQYF. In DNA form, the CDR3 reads TGTGCCAGCAGCAAAGTTGAAACCTACGAGCAGTACTTC.

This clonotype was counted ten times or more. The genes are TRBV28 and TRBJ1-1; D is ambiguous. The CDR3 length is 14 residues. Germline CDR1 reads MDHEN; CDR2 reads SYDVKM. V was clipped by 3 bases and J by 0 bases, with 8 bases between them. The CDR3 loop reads CASSLIRLNTEAFF. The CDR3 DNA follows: TGTGCCAGCAGTTTGATCCGGCTGAACACTGAAGCTTTCTTT.

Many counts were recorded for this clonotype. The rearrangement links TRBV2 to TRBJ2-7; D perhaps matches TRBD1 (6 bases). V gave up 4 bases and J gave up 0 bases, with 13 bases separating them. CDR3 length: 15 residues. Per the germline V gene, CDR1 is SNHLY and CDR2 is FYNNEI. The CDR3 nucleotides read TGTGCCAGCAGTGCCCAGGGGACCCTCTCCTACGAGCAGTACTTC. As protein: CASSAQGTLSYEQYF.

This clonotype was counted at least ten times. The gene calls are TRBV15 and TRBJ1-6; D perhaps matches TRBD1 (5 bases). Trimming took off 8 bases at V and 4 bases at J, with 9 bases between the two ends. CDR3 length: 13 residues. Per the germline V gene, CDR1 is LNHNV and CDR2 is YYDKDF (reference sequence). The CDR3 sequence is CATRGLYNSPLHF. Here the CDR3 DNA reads TGTGCCACCCGGGGACTTTATAATTCACCCCTCCACTTT. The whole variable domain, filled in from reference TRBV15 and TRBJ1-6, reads DAMVIQNPRYQVTQFGKPVTLSCSQTLNHNVMYWYQQKSSQAPKLLFHYYDKDFNNEADTPDNFQSRRPNTSFCFLDIRSPGLGDTAMYLCATRGLYNSPLHFGNGTRLTVT.

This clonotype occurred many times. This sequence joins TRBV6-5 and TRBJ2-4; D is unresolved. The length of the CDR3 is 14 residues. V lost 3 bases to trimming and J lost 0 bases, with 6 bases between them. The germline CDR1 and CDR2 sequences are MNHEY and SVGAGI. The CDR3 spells CASSYVLAKNIQYF. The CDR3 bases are TGTGCCAGCAGTTATGTGCTAGCCAAAAACATTCAGTACTTC.

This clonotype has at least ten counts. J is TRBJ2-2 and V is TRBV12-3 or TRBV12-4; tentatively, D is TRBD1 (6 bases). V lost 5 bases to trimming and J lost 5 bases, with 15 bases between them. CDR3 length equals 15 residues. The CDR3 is CASSPLTGLTGELFF. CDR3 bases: TGTGCCAGCAGTCCTCTAACAGGGCTGACCGGGGAGCTGTTTTTT.

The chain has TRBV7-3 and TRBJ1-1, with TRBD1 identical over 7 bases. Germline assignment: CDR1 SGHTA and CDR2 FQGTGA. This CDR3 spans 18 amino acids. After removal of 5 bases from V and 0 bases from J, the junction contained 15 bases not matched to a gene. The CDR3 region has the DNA TGTGCCAGCAGCCCTTTCCCTCAGGGGGGAAGTTTGAACACTGAAGCTTTCTTT. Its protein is CASSPFPQGGSLNTEAFF.

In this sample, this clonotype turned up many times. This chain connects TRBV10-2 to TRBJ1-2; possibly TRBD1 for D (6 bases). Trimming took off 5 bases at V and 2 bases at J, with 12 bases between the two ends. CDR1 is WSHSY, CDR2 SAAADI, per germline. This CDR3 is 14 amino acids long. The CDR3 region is CASSIDRRNYGYTF. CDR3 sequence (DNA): TGCGCCAGCAGTATAGACAGGCGGAACTATGGCTACACCTTC.

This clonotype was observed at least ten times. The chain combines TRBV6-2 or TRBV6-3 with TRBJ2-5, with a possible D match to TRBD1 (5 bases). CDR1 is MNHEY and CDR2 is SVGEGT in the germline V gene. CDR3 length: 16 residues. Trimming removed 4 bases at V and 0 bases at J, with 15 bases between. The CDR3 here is CASSSPSTEYQETQYF. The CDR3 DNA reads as TGTGCCAGCAGTTCGCCTTCGACAGAGTACCAAGAGACCCAGTACTTC.

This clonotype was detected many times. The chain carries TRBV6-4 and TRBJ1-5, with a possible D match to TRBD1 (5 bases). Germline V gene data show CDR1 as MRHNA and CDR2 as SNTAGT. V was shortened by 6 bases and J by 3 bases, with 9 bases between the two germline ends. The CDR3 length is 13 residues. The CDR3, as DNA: TGTGCCAGCAGCCCAGGGCCCAATCAGCCCCAGCATTTT. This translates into CASSPGPNQPQHF.

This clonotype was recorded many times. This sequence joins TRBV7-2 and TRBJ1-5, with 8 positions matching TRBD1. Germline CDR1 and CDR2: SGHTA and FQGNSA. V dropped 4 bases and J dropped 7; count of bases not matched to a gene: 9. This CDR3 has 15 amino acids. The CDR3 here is CASSWRPQGGQPQHF. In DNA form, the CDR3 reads TGTGCCAGCAGCTGGAGGCCACAGGGGGGACAGCCCCAGCATTTT.

The CDR3 bases are TGTGCCAGCAGTTTGGTCCTAGCGGGAGTGGACTACGAGCAGTACTTC. This gives the protein CASSLVLAGVDYEQYF. V usage is TRBV28 and J usage is TRBJ2-7; 10 bases align to TRBD2. CDR1 MDHEN and CDR2 SYDVKM come from the germline V gene. V lost 3 bases, J lost 3 bases, and 8 bases stayed unmatched. This CDR3 has 16 amino acids.

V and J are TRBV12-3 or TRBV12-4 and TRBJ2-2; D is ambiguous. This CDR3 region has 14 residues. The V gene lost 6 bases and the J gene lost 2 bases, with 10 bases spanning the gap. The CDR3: CASRGWANTGELFF. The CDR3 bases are TGTGCCAGCAGGGGGTGGGCAAACACCGGGGAGCTGTTTTTT.